A single sample gave rise to the 18 T cell receptor beta chains below, sequenced in a study of blood T cell repertoires in COVID-19. The assay was immunoSEQ multiplex PCR, and TCRdb's table has in-frame clones only and misses some. The sample has 60,000 to 70,000 clones, around four fifths seen once. The sample consisted of peripheral blood. The receptors shown here come from a human donor in a cohort sampled during active COVID-19.

The CDR3 protein is CASSLEGGVSGNTIYF. CDR3 DNA: TGCGCCAGCAGCTTAGAAGGGGGGGTCTCTGGAAACACCATATATTTT. The rearrangement uses TRBV5-1 and TRBJ1-3, with D tentatively TRBD1 (6 bases). V was pared by 2 bases and J by 0 bases, with 12 bases between. Germline-derived CDR1 and CDR2 are SGHRS and YFSETQ. This CDR3 has 16 residues.

V gene TRBV18 combines with J gene TRBJ2-3, with 15 bases lining up with TRBD2. The trim removed 2 bases at V and 4 bases at J, leaving 10 bases unmatched. This CDR3 is built from 19 residues. The germline gives CDR1 KGHSH, CDR2 LQKENI. CDR3 nucleotides: TGTGCCAGCTCACCAATCGGACTAGCGGGGGGGCGTGCCTCAGATACGCAGTATTTT. Amino acids: CASSPIGLAGGRASDTQYF.

The V gene is TRBV6-1, the J gene TRBJ1-2; possibly TRBD1 for D (5 bases). The CDR3 contains 14 residues. V was pared by 1 base and J by 8 bases, with 14 bases between. Germline assignment: CDR1 MNHNS and CDR2 SASEGT. CDR3 coding DNA: TGTGCCAGCAGTGAAGGGTGGGGCGCAGACGGCTACACCTTC. It encodes CASSEGWGADGYTF.

The rearrangement joins TRBV9 to TRBJ1-2, with 7 bases identical to TRBD1. There are 16 residues in the CDR3. V was pared by 0 bases and J by 10 bases, with 15 bases of the junction left unmatched. Germline lookup yields CDR1 SGDLS and CDR2 YYNGEE. CDR3 amino acids: CASSVALRTGNIFYTF. DNA for the CDR3: TGTGCCAGCAGCGTAGCTCTTAGGACAGGCAATATTTTCTACACCTTC.

The sample holds a few counts of this clone. CDR3 protein: CASSSPLAGGLPGELFF. CDR3 coding DNA: TGTGCCAGCAGCTCCCCCCTCGCGGGGGGGCTCCCCGGGGAGCTGTTTTTT. The gene calls are TRBV5-4 and TRBJ2-2; 9 nucleotides agree with TRBD2. The V and J ends lost 3 bases and 6 bases, in that order; junction bases with no gene match: 12. Germline V gives CDR1 SGHNT, CDR2 YYREEE (reference sequence). This CDR3 has 17 residues.

The chain joins TRBV9 to TRBJ1-3, with no clear D. Looked up from germline, CDR1 is SGDLS and CDR2 is YYNGEE. The V and J ends lost 2 bases and 4 bases respectively, with 13 bases between them. This CDR3 comprises 15 residues. This CDR3 reads CASSVNLLSGNTIYF. The CDR3 nucleotides read TGTGCCAGCAGCGTTAACCTACTTTCGGGAAACACCATATATTTT.

The chain carries TRBV5-8 and TRBJ1-1; D is uncertain. The V end lost 4 bases, the J end lost 6 bases, and 16 bases lay between the germline ends. The germline V gene has CDR1 SGHTS and CDR2 YDEGEE. The CDR3 totals 14 residues. This CDR3 reads CASSAGGWVAEAFF. In DNA, the CDR3 is TGTGCCAGCAGCGCCGGCGGATGGGTAGCTGAAGCTTTCTTT.

V and J are TRBV18 and TRBJ1-5; the D is unclear. Germline V gives CDR1 KGHSH, CDR2 LQKENI. This CDR3 has 14 residues. V gave up 3 bases and J gave up 4 bases, with 10 bases separating them. The CDR3, as DNA: TGTGCCAGCTCACCGGGAGGAGGGAATCAGCCCCAGCATTTT. Translating it yields CASSPGGGNQPQHF.

The J gene is TRBJ1-2, the V gene TRBV18; the D gene is possibly TRBD1 (6 bases). The CDR3 length is 13 residues. The germline gives CDR1 KGHSH, CDR2 LQKENI. The ends were cut back, 3 bases at V and 6 bases at J, with 11 bases in the middle. CDR3 bases: TGTGCCAGCTCACCCACAGGGTACGATGGCTACACCTTC. This translates into CASSPTGYDGYTF.

V and J are TRBV27 and TRBJ1-6; TRBD1 might be the D (6 bases). The CDR3 loop spans 13 amino acids. In germline, CDR1 is MNHEY, CDR2 SMNVEV (reference sequence). In DNA, the CDR3 is TGTTGCGTTGGGGGGGGGCGAGGATCACCCCTCCACTTT. This translates into CCVGGGRGSPLHF.

In its sample, this clone was seen once. The rearrangement joins TRBV11-3 to TRBJ2-3, with TRBD2 matching over 12 bases. The CDR3 has 16 residues. Trimming cost V 4 bases and J 2 bases; bases outside gene matches: 4. The germline gives CDR1 SGHNT, CDR2 YENEEA. This chain's CDR3 is CASSSGLAGHTDTQYF. For the CDR3, the DNA is TGTGCCAGCAGCTCGGGACTAGCGGGCCACACAGATACGCAGTATTTT.

A few counts support this clone. This chain links TRBV24-1 with TRBJ1-5; D perhaps matches TRBD1 (5 bases). Trimming cost V 9 bases and J 4 bases, with 12 bases left between them. Germline CDR1 reads KGHDR; CDR2 reads SFDVKD. This CDR3 spans 13 amino acids. This CDR3 reads CATGGVLNQPQHF. CDR3 DNA: TGTGCCACCGGGGGGGTCCTTAATCAGCCCCAGCATTTT.

This clone was seen only a few times. The chain combines TRBV13 with TRBJ1-1; 8 positions agree with TRBD1. This CDR3 is built from 14 residues. Looked up from germline, CDR1 is PRHDT and CDR2 is FYEKMQ (reference sequence). The V and J ends lost 6 bases and 1 base, in that order; junction bases with no gene match: 4. CDR3 loop: CASRRTGTNTEAFF. Here the CDR3 DNA reads TGTGCCAGCAGGCGGACAGGGACGAACACTGAAGCTTTCTTT.

The V gene is TRBV11-2, the J gene TRBJ2-1, with 7 bases that match TRBD1. V shed 5 bases, J shed 5 bases, and the junction held 9 bases outside the gene matches. This CDR3 contains 15 residues. Germline V gives CDR1 SGHAT, CDR2 FQNNGV. The CDR3 DNA reads TGTGCCAGCAGCCTAACAGGGGTCACTAACAATGAGCAGTTCTTC. Protein: CASSLTGVTNNEQFF.

The chain joins TRBV7-3 to TRBJ1-1, with 7 bases identical to TRBD1. Trimming took 5 bases from V and 1 from J; bases not matched to a gene: 4. The CDR3 contains 14 residues. The germline CDR1 and CDR2 sequences are SGHTA and FQGTGA. DNA of the CDR3: TGTGCCAGCAGCGAGCGGACAGGGAACACTGAAGCTTTCTTT. Amino acids: CASSERTGNTEAFF.

The chain joins TRBV5-4 to TRBJ2-1; 8 bases align to TRBD2. Germline CDR1 and CDR2: SGHNT and YYREEE (reference sequence). Losses at the gene ends were 3 bases for V and 2 bases for J; bases not matched to a gene: 4. The CDR3 is 15 amino acids. For the CDR3, the DNA is TGTGCCAGCAGCTCCCCGCGGGGGGCCTACAATGAGCAGTTCTTC. It encodes CASSSPRGAYNEQFF.

The chain joins TRBV11-2 to TRBJ2-1; D possibly corresponds to TRBD1 (6 bases). The germline V and J ends were trimmed by 3 bases and 0 bases, with 12 bases remaining between them. The CDR3 has 16 residues. Germline-derived CDR1 and CDR2 are SGHAT and FQNNGV. Written as DNA, the CDR3 is TGTGCCAGCAGCTTCAAGGGGACAAGCTCCTACAATGAGCAGTTCTTC. Protein sequence: CASSFKGTSSYNEQFF.

This chain links TRBV3-1 (or the pseudogene TRBV3-2) with TRBJ1-4; 8 positions agree with TRBD1. The CDR3 sequence is 15 residues long. V lost 4 bases and J lost 3; bases outside the gene matches: 4. CDR1 and CDR2 (germline): LGHDT, YNNKEL (reference sequence). CDR3 bases: TGTGCCAGCAGCCGACAGGGGAGCTCTAATGAAAAACTGTTTTTT. Translated, it gives CASSRQGSSNEKLFF.